The 4 T cell receptor beta chains reported below all come from one sample, sequenced in a study of T cells after yellow fever vaccination. TCRdb redid the calling of the 5' RACE reads with MiXCR, one entry per CDR3 protein. Of some 110,000 distinct CDR3 sequences in the sample, more than 6% were seen once. The sample consisted of CD4+ T cells sorted from PBMCs, taken 10 days after the first yellow fever vaccination. The receptor source for this set is a man aged 18 to 29 who received the YFV17D yellow fever vaccine.

There are many counts of this clonotype. The chain uses TRBV6-5 and TRBJ1-6; unclear D gene. Germline V CDR1 and CDR2: MNHEY, SVGAGI. The CDR3 sequence is 15 residues long. The V gene lost 4 bases and the J gene lost 1 base, with 8 bases spanning the gap. The CDR3 DNA is TGTGCCAGCAGTTTCAGTGTGTCCTATAATTCACCCCTCCACTTT. It encodes CASSFSVSYNSPLHF.

This clonotype has at least ten counts. CDR3 residues: CASPTGGTDTQYF. The CDR3 DNA is TGTGCCAGCCCGACAGGGGGCACAGATACGCAGTATTTT. The genes are TRBV7-2 and TRBJ2-3; 8 nucleotides line up with TRBD1. V shed 8 bases, J shed 1 base, and the junction held 2 bases outside the gene matches. This CDR3 has 13 residues. The V gene's germline CDR1 is SGHTA and CDR2 FQGNSA.

This clonotype showed up many times. V usage is TRBV15 and J usage is TRBJ1-6; no firm D call. This CDR3 is built from 17 residues. Trimming took off 7 bases at V and 0 bases at J, with 16 bases between the two ends. The V gene's germline CDR1 is LNHNV and CDR2 YYDKDF (reference sequence). The CDR3 DNA is TGTGCCACCAAAAGAGGCAGCCTAACCTCCTATAATTCACCCCTCCACTTT. This sequence encodes CATKRGSLTSYNSPLHF.

This clonotype was seen at least ten times. The chain carries TRBV5-1 and TRBJ2-5; D is uncertain. V lost 2 bases to trimming and J lost 7 bases, with 6 bases between them. This CDR3 region has 11 residues. Germline CDR1 and CDR2: SGHRS and YFSETQ. The CDR3 DNA follows: TGCGCCAGCAGCTTATTCGGGACCCAGTACTTC. It codes for CASSLFGTQYF.